This T cell receptor (beta chain) was profiled in a study of T cells in Graves' hyperthyroidism and ophthalmopathy. Study summary: Before any treatment, at initial diagnosis, peripheral blood was collected.

CDR3 length: 15 residues. V was shortened by 0 bases and J by 3 bases, with 9 bases between the two germline ends. The V gene's germline CDR1 is MNHNY and CDR2 SVGAGI (reference sequence). Overall study findings and caveats: Prediction of ophthalmopathy progression came a median around 7.1 months pre-onset. Also found in blood were most expanded thyroid clonotypes above 0.001.

This clonotype was seen ten or more times. What it binds is not known. Authors of the study amplified TCR beta CDR3 regions from RNA transcripts. Primed by the HTBI set, a first-round RT-PCR was run on the TCR CDR3. A single record per CDR3 protein comes from TCRdb applying MiXCR to the multiplex PCR reads. Of about 700,000 distinct CDR3 sequences listed, around 15% were seen once; the top ten hold approximately 10%. Stable Graves' hyperthyroidism denoted no ophthalmopathy progression over 18 months. The chain links TRBV6-6 to TRBJ1-5, with D maybe TRBD1 (6 bases). Sequencing was done on a sample of blood. The TCR sequence derives from a woman aged 18-30 years with Graves' hyperthyroidism. CDR3 bases: TGTGCCAGCAGTTACTCGCGGGGGCTCAATCAGCCCCAGCATTTT. This gives the protein CASSYSRGLNQPQHF.